The clone carrying this TCR beta chain came up once. This entry comes from a study of blood T cell repertoires in COVID-19. Profiling relied on immunoSEQ multiplex PCR, and the TCRdb table lists in-frame clones only, not all of them. The data show 400,000 to 450,000 clones, 90% seen once. V lost 3 bases to trimming and J lost 7 bases; unmatched junction nucleotides: 13. There are 18 residues in the CDR3. CDR1 is MDHEN, CDR2 SYDVKM, per germline. Which cohort a participant joined came from the clinical history participants gave. What the recovered Cohort 3 donors had was two negative PCRs, clearance, or symptom resolution.

The sequenced sample was PBMCs or T cells enriched from blood (not recorded which). The genes are TRBV28 and TRBJ1-5; TRBD1 agrees at 12 bases. This TCR came from a man between 18 and 29 years old who had recovered from COVID-19. Here the CDR3 DNA reads TGTGCCAGCAGTTTCCACGGCACGGGACAGGGGGCTCGACAGCCCCAGCATTTT. This codes for CASSFHGTGQGARQPQHF.